This T cell receptor beta chain originates from a study of T-cell reconstitution after alpha-beta-depleted transplantation in children. This clonotype occurred a few times. Its antigen is unidentified. Unique molecular identifiers were used to barcode this TCRbeta library. One entry per CDR3 protein, called by TCRdb with MiXCR from the PCR reads. The data contain approximately 800,000 distinct CDR3 sequences, about 16% of them singletons. CDR3 length: 15 residues. Trimming cost V 1 base and J 6 bases; bases outside gene matches: 6. CDR1 is KGHSH and CDR2 is LQKENI in the germline V gene. Study-level findings and limits: From newly produced T cells came most of the T-cell counts and diversity one year after transplant. It was reported that alpha-beta T cells came from several hundred expanded graft clones (about two months after transplant). TCRbeta diversity was high at day 60 in some patients (a result of surviving recipient T cells and thymic progenitors).

The chain combines TRBV18 with TRBJ2-3; 8 nucleotides line up with TRBD1. Sequences were derived from PBMCs, mostly from graft donor cells, sampled 360 days after TCRalphabeta/CD19-depleted stem cell transplant. The sequence was collected from a male patient between 5 and 17 years old who had a stem cell transplant for acute lymphoblastic leukemia, so the T cells may come from the graft donor. The CDR3 nucleotides read TGTGCCAGCTCACCACGGACAGGGTCACGGGATACGCAGTATTTT. Amino acids: CASSPRTGSRDTQYF.